This T cell receptor beta chain was sequenced for a study of blood T cell repertoires in COVID-19. Study overall: T cells, B-cell-depleted T cells, or PBMCs supplied cDNA or gDNA.

The assay was immunoSEQ multiplex PCR, and TCRdb's table has in-frame clones only and misses some. Among hundreds of thousands of clones listed, approximately 91% were seen once. The germline CDR1 and CDR2 sequences are GTSNPN and SVGIG (reference sequence). Trimming removed 3 bases from V and 4 bases from J, with 6 bases in between. The CDR3 is 11 amino acids. The V gene is TRBV30, the J gene TRBJ1-2; D uncertain. The material sequenced was peripheral blood. The source is a woman in her 70s with COVID-19, enrolled during active disease. CDR3 in amino acids: CAWRRAYGYTF. CDR3 DNA: TGTGCCTGGAGGAGGGCCTATGGCTACACCTTC. The full variable domain, rest sourced from reference TRBV30 and TRBJ1-2, is SQTIHQWPATLVQPVGSPLSLECTVEGTSNPNLYWYRQAAGRGLQLLFYSVGIGQISSEVPQNLSASRPQDRQFILSSKKLLLSDSGFYLCAWRRAYGYTFGSGTRLTVV.